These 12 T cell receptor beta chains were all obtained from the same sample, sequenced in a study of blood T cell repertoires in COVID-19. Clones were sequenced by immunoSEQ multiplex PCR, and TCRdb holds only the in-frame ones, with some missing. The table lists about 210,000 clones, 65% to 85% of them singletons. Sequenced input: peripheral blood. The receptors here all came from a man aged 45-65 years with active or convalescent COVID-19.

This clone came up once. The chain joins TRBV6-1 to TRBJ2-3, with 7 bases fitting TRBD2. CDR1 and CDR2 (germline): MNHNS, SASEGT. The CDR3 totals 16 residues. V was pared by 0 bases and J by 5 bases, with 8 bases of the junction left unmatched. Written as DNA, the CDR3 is TGTGCCAGCAGTGAAGCGGGCGGGAGAAGAGTAGATACGCAGTATTTT. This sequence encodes CASSEAGGRRVDTQYF.

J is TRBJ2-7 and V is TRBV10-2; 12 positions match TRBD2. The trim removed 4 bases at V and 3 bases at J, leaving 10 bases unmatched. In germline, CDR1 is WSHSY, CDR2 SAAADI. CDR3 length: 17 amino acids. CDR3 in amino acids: CASSVLAGGKTIYEQYF. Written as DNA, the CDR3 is TGCGCCAGCAGTGTACTAGCGGGAGGAAAAACAATCTACGAGCAGTACTTC.

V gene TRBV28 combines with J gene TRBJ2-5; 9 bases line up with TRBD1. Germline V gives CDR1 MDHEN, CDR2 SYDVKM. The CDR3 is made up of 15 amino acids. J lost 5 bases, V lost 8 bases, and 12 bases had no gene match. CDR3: CASGFGDRVFETQYF. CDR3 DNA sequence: TGTGCCAGCGGCTTCGGGGACAGGGTTTTTGAGACCCAGTACTTC.

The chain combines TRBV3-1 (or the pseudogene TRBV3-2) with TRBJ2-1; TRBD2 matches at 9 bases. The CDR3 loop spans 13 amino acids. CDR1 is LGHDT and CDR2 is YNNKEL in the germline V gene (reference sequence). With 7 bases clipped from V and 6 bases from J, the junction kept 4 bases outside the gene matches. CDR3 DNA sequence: TGTGCCAGCACACGGCGGGGGGGCAATGAGCAGTTCTTC. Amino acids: CASTRRGGNEQFF.

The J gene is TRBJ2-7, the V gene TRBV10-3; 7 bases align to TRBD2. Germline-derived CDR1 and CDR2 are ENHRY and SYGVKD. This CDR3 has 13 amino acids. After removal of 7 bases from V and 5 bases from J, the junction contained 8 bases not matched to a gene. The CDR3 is CAIKGNAGDEQYF. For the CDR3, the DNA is TGTGCCATCAAGGGAAATGCGGGGGACGAGCAGTACTTC.

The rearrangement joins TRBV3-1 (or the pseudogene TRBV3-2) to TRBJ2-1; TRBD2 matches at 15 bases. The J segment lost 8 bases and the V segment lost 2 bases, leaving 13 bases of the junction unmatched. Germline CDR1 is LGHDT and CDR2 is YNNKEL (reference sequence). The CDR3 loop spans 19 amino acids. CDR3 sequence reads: CASSQTGQGTSGRMYEQFF. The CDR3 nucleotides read TGTGCCAGCAGCCAAACGGGACAGGGGACTAGCGGGAGGATGTATGAGCAGTTCTTC.

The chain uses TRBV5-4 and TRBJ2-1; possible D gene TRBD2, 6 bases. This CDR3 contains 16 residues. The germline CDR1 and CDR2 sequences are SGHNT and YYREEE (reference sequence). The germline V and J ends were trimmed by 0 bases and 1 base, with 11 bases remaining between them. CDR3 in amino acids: CASSLGPGVSYNEQFF. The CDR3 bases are TGTGCCAGCAGCTTGGGTCCGGGAGTTTCCTACAATGAGCAGTTCTTC.

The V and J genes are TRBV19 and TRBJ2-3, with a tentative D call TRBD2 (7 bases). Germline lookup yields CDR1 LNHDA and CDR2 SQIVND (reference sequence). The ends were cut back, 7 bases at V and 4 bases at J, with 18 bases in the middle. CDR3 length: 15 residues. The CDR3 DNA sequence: TGTGCCAGTAACGGAATGGGGGGGCGGGCAGATACGCAGTATTTT. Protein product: CASNGMGGRADTQYF.

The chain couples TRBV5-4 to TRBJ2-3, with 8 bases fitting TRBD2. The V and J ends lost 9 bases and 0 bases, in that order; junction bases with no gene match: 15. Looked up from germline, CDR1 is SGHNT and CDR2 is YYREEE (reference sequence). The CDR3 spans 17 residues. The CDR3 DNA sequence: TGTGCCACGGTAACAGTAATAGCGGGAACTAGCACAGATACGCAGTATTTT. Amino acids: CATVTVIAGTSTDTQYF. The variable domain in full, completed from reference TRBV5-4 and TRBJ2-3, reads ETGVTQSPTHLIKTRGQQVTLRCSSQSGHNTVSWYQQALGQGPQFIFQYYREEENGRGNFPPRFSGLQFPNYSSELNVNALELDDSALYLCATVTVIAGTSTDTQYFGPGTRLTVL.

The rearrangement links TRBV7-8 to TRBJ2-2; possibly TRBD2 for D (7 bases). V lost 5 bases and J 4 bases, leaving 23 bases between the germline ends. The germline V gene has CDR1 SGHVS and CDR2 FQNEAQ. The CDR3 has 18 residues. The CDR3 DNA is TGTGCCAGCAGCAGACCAAGGGGGGGAGGGCCGATCACCGGGGAGCTGTTTTTT. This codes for CASSRPRGGGPITGELFF.

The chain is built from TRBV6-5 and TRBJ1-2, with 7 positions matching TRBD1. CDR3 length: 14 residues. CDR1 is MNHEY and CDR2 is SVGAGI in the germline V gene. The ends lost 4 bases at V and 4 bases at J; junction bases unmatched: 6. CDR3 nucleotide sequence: TGTGCCAGCAGTTTAGCGCGGACAGGCTATGGCTACACCTTC. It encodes CASSLARTGYGYTF.

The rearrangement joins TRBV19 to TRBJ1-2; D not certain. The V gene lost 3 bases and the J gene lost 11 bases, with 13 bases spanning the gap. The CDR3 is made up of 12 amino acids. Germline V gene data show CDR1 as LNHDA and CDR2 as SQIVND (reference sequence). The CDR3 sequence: CASSIRTENYTF. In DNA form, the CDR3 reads TGTGCCAGTAGTATTCGAACAGAAAATTACACCTTC.